The T cell receptor (beta chain) under discussion was sequenced for a study of T cells in Graves' hyperthyroidism and ophthalmopathy. Findings and limits, study-wide: Blood samples included most of the expanded thyroid clonotypes exceeding 0.001. From stable hyperthyroidism, ophthalmopathy was separated by a 13 V-J model.

Germline V gene lookup returns CDR1 SGHTA and CDR2 FQGTGA. The length of the CDR3 is 16 residues. Graves' hyperthyroidism was deemed stable absent ophthalmopathy progression within 18 months. In patients aged 18 to 65, hyperthyroidism was newly diagnosed, with duration under 2 months. Comment on this clonotype: As yet, its antigen is unknown. The junction differs from germline at one of its ends, possibly a read error.

Template material for amplifying TCR beta CDR3 regions consisted of RNA transcripts. Initially, a first-round RT-PCR of the TCR CDR3 employed the HTBI primer set. In TCRdb, the multiplex PCR reads were re-called with MiXCR into one record per CDR3 protein. This table has hundreds of thousands of distinct CDR3 sequences, approximately 15% appearing once. Sequenced: blood. This chain joins TRBV7-3 and TRBJ2-2; 7 bases map to TRBD2. This TCR was sampled from a woman under 40 with Graves' hyperthyroidism. CDR3 in amino acids: CASSLGGRGLTGELCF. CDR3 bases: TGTGCCAGCAGTCTGGGGGGGAGAGGGCTCACCGGGGAGCTGTGTTTT. Using reference TRBV7-3 and TRBJ2-2 for the parts outside the CDR3, the full variable domain is GAGVSQTPSNKVTEKGKYVELRCDPISGHTALYWYRQSLGQGPEFLIYFQGTGAADDSGLPNDRFFAVRPEGSVSTLKIQRTERGDSAVYLCASSLGGRGLTGELCFGEGSRLTVL.